Below are 8 T cell receptor beta chains sequenced from a single sample in a study of OX40 agonist ivuxolimab in advanced cancers. Sequencing was performed with immunoSEQ multiplex PCR; in TCRdb, only in-frame clones are kept and a portion is missing. This table holds more than 50,000 clones, approximately 86% found once. The starting material was CD4+ or CD8+ T cells sorted from blood, obtained in a trial of the OX40 agonist ivuxolimab. The origin of the receptors is an adult with an advanced solid tumor such as melanoma, head and neck, liver or kidney cancer.

This clone has more than one count but fewer than ten. The J gene is TRBJ1-5, the V gene TRBV4-3; D perhaps matches TRBD1 (5 bases). V was trimmed by 1 base and J by 6 bases, leaving 13 bases between them. The length of the CDR3 is 15 residues. Germline V gene data show CDR1 as LGHNA and CDR2 as YSLEER. CDR3 amino acids: CASSQGRGVSQPQHF. The CDR3 bases are TGCGCCAGCAGCCAAGGCCGGGGGGTGTCTCAGCCCCAGCATTTT.

The sample holds a few counts of this clone. V is TRBV7-2 and J is TRBJ2-2, with unresolved D. V gave up 1 base and J gave up 5 bases, with 5 bases separating them. The germline V gene encodes CDR1 SGHTA and CDR2 FQGNSA. The CDR3 is made up of 13 amino acids. CDR3 DNA sequence: TGTGCCAGCAGCTTAGAAGGTACCGGGGAGCTGTTTTTT. Amino acid sequence: CASSLEGTGELFF.

The J gene is TRBJ2-1, the V gene TRBV6-1; D not resolved. This CDR3 has 14 amino acids. Germline V gives CDR1 MNHNS, CDR2 SASEGT. The germline V and J ends were trimmed by 4 bases and 2 bases, with 9 bases remaining between them. The CDR3 nucleotides read TGTGCCAGCAGTGGGGTCCCAGCCTACAATGAGCAGTTCTTC. Protein product: CASSGVPAYNEQFF.

The CDR3 DNA reads TGCGCCAGCAGCTTGGAACCTCAGCCGGAGGGCGAGCAGTTCTTC. Translation: CASSLEPQPEGEQFF. The chain couples TRBV5-1 to TRBJ2-1; D might be TRBD2 (6 bases). There are 15 residues in the CDR3. Looked up from germline, CDR1 is SGHRS and CDR2 is YFSETQ. The V gene lost 0 bases and the J gene lost 10 bases, with 17 bases spanning the gap.

The V gene is TRBV6-5, the J gene TRBJ2-3; 12 bases line up with TRBD1. This CDR3 comprises 15 residues. Germline values: CDR1 MNHEY, CDR2 SVGAGI. J lost 6 bases, V lost 5 bases, and 6 bases had no gene match. CDR3 amino acids: CASSPPGQGADTQYF. CDR3 DNA sequence: TGTGCCAGCAGTCCTCCGGGACAGGGGGCCGATACGCAGTATTTT.

This clone was found once. The chain carries TRBV11-2 and TRBJ2-5, with TRBD1 identical over 11 bases. V gave up 6 bases and J gave up 5 bases; unmatched junction bases: 5. Germline V gene lookup returns CDR1 SGHAT and CDR2 FQNNGV. The CDR3 is 14 residues long. CDR3 amino acids: CASRIGQGAETQYF. CDR3 nucleotides: TGTGCCAGCAGAATAGGACAGGGGGCTGAGACCCAGTACTTC.

This clone has a single count. The J gene is TRBJ2-1, the V gene TRBV7-9, with D hard to call. This CDR3 comprises 12 residues. Trimming pared 5 bases from V and 4 bases from J, leaving 6 bases between. Germline V gene lookup returns CDR1 SEHNR and CDR2 FQNEAQ (reference sequence). The CDR3 reads CASSHMYNEQFF. CDR3 in DNA: TGTGCCAGCAGCCATATGTACAATGAGCAGTTCTTC.

The chain is built from TRBV28 and TRBJ2-7; D remains ambiguous. CDR3 length equals 12 residues. V was clipped by 4 bases and J by 2 bases, with 6 bases between them. Germline V gene lookup returns CDR1 MDHEN and CDR2 SYDVKM. Here the CDR3 reads CASSYIPYEQYF. CDR3 DNA sequence: TGTGCCAGCAGTTACATCCCCTACGAGCAGTACTTC.